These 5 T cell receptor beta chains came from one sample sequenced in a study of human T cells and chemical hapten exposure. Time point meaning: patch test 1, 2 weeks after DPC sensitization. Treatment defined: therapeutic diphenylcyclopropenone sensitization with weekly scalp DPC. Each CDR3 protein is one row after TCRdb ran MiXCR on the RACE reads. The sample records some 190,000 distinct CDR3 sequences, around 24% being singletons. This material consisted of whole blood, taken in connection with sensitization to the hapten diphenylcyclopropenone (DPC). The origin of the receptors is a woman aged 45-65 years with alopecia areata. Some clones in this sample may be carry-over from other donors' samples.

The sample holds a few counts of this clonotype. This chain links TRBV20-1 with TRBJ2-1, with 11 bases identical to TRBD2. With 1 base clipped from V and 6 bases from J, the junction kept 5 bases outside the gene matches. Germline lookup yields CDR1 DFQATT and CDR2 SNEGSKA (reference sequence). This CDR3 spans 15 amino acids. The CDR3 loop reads CSARVLAGAGNEQFF. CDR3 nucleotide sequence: TGCAGTGCTAGAGTACTAGCGGGAGCTGGCAATGAGCAGTTCTTC.

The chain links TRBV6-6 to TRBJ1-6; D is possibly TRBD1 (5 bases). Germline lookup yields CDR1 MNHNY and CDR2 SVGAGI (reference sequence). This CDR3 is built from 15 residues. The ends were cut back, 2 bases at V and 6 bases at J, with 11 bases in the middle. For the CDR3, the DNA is TGTGCCAGCAGTTACAACGGGGACCTTAATTCACCCCTCCACTTT. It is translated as CASSYNGDLNSPLHF.

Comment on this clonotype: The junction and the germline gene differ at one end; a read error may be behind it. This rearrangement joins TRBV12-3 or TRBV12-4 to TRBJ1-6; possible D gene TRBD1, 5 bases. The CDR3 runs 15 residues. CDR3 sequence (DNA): TGTTCCAGCAGTCCGGCAGGGCGGAATAATTCACCCCTCCACTTT. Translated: CSSSPAGRNNSPLHF.

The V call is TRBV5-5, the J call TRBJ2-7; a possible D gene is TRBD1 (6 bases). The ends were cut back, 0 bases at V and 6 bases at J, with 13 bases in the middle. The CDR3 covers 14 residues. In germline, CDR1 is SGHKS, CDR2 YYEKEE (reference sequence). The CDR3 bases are TGTGCCAGCAGCTTGGGGGGGCGGCAAGCCGAGCAGTACTTC. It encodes CASSLGGRQAEQYF.

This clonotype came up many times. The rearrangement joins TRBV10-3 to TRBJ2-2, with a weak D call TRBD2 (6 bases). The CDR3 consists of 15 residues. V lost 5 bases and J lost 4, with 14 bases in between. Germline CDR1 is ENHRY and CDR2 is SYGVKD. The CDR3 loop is CAISRGEVATGELFF. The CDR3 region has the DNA TGTGCCATCAGTCGCGGGGAGGTGGCCACCGGGGAGCTGTTTTTT.